Below, 30 T cell receptor beta chains from the same sample are listed, as sequenced in a study of cytomegalovirus exposure and HLA in healthy donors. 13 Jbeta primers and 60 Vbeta primers were used for the PCR. Libraries were prepared by immunoSEQ multiplex PCR; TCRdb keeps only in-frame clonotypes and omits some of them. Of some 130,000 clones in the sample, 76% were seen once. Sequences were obtained from PBMCs. The receptors shown here come from a man aged 35 to 55 in good health and CMV-seronegative.

This clone was seen more than once but under ten times. V usage is TRBV5-4 and J usage is TRBJ2-5, with TRBD2 matching over 7 bases. The CDR3 covers 16 residues. Germline values: CDR1 SGHNT, CDR2 YYREEE (reference sequence). V trimming: 0 bases; J trimming: 7 bases; junction bases outside the gene matches: 12. The CDR3 DNA is TGTGCCAGCAGCTTGGTGGTAGCGGGTGGGTTGGGGACCCAGTACTTC. This sequence encodes CASSLVVAGGLGTQYF. The entire variable domain, with the rest obtained from reference TRBV5-4 and TRBJ2-5, is as follows: ETGVTQSPTHLIKTRGQQVTLRCSSQSGHNTVSWYQQALGQGPQFIFQYYREEENGRGNFPPRFSGLQFPNYSSELNVNALELDDSALYLCASSLVVAGGLGTQYFGPGTRLLVL.

This clone is a singleton in its sample. The junction and the germline gene differ at one end; a read error may be behind it. The chain couples TRBV2 to TRBJ2-5; 7 nucleotides agree with TRBD1. This CDR3 comprises 14 residues. Germline V gene data show CDR1 as SNHLY and CDR2 as FYNNEI. CDR3 DNA sequence: TGTGCCGGCAGTGAGGGGGCTGGCAGCAAGACCCAGTACTTC. This codes for CAGSEGAGSKTQYF.

This chain connects TRBV20-1 to TRBJ1-2; D is perhaps TRBD1 (5 bases). The CDR3 covers 9 residues. V lost 3 bases to trimming and J lost 13 bases, with 9 bases between them. Germline CDR1 reads DFQATT; CDR2 reads SNEGSKA (reference sequence). In nucleotides, the CDR3 is TGCAGTGCTAGTCCGGGGGGCACCTTC. Translated: CSASPGGTF.

This clone was seen a handful of times. The CDR3 DNA follows: TGTGCCAGCAGTTTAGGACAGTCGTACGAGCAGTACTTC. Its translation: CASSLGQSYEQYF. This chain links TRBV6-5 with TRBJ2-7, with D possibly being TRBD1 (6 bases). V lost 4 bases, J lost 4 bases, and 11 bases lay in between. This CDR3 has 13 amino acids. From germline, CDR1 is MNHEY and CDR2 SVGAGI.

The count of this clone is one. V and J are TRBV6-5 and TRBJ2-5; TRBD1 matches at 10 bases. Germline V lookup: CDR1 MNHEY, CDR2 SVGAGI. The CDR3 runs 15 residues. V was pared by 6 bases and J by 4 bases, with 8 bases of the junction left unmatched. The chain's CDR3 is CASRPDRGRGETQYF. The CDR3, as DNA: TGTGCCAGCAGGCCCGACAGGGGGCGGGGAGAGACCCAGTACTTC.

This clone was picked up a small number of times. The chain joins TRBV11-2 to TRBJ2-6; 7 nucleotides match TRBD1. Losses at the gene ends were 6 bases for V and 0 bases for J; bases not matched to a gene: 2. The CDR3 sequence is 15 residues long. Germline CDR1 and CDR2: SGHAT and FQNNGV. CDR3 residues: CASRGQDSGANVLTF. The DNA of the CDR3 is TGTGCCAGCAGAGGACAGGACTCTGGGGCCAACGTCCTGACTTTC.

The chain carries TRBV28 and TRBJ2-5; D possibly corresponds to TRBD2 (6 bases). This CDR3 has 16 amino acids. The germline V and J ends were trimmed by 5 bases and 9 bases, with 25 bases remaining between them. Germline-derived CDR1 and CDR2 are MDHEN and SYDVKM. CDR3 amino acids: CASSTPMSPATGAQYF. The DNA of the CDR3 is TGTGCCAGCAGTACTCCGATGAGTCCCGCGACGGGGGCCCAGTACTTC.

This chain uses TRBV6-5 with TRBJ1-6, with TRBD1 matching over 9 bases. V lost 2 bases and J lost 7; bases outside the gene matches: 0. CDR1 is MNHEY and CDR2 is SVGAGI in the germline V gene. This CDR3 has 14 residues. The CDR3: CASSYGQGNSPLHF. The CDR3 coding sequence is TGTGCCAGCAGTTACGGACAGGGGAATTCACCCCTCCACTTT.

The chain is built from TRBV5-4 and TRBJ2-1, with 7 bases fitting TRBD2. Trimming at V came to 5 bases and at J to 5 bases, leaving 10 bases not matched to a gene. CDR1 SGHNT and CDR2 YYREEE come from the germline V gene (reference sequence). The CDR3 length is 15 residues. CDR3 in DNA: TGTGCCAGCAGACTTGGCGGGGGACCGAACAATGAGCAGTTCTTC. This translates into CASRLGGGPNNEQFF.

The J gene is TRBJ2-5, the V gene TRBV29-1, with 7 bases lining up with TRBD2. This CDR3 has 15 residues. Germline V gene sequence: CDR1 SQVTM, CDR2 ANQGSEA. Trimming at V came to 5 bases and at J to 4 bases, leaving 13 bases not matched to a gene. The CDR3 is CSVPSGGRGGETQYF. In nucleotides, the CDR3 is TGCAGCGTTCCCTCGGGGGGAAGGGGAGGAGAGACCCAGTACTTC.

The CDR3, as DNA: TGTGCCAGCAGCCCCGGGACAGCGAACACCGGGGAGCTGTTTTTT. Its protein product is CASSPGTANTGELFF. The chain employs TRBV6-5 and TRBJ2-2; 7 bases fit TRBD1. Germline trimming cut 6 bases from V and 0 bases from J; bases unmatched to any gene: 4. Germline CDR1 reads MNHEY; CDR2 reads SVGAGI. The CDR3 is made up of 15 amino acids.

J is TRBJ2-3 and V is TRBV19; 7 nucleotides line up with TRBD2. The CDR3 is made up of 14 amino acids. Germline assignment: CDR1 LNHDA and CDR2 SQIVND (reference sequence). With V trimmed by 1 base and J by 6 bases, 4 bases remained unmatched. The CDR3 sequence is CASSIGGGRDTQYF. DNA for the CDR3: TGTGCCAGTAGTATAGGGGGGGGTCGGGATACGCAGTATTTT.

V gene TRBV30 combines with J gene TRBJ2-3; a possible D gene is TRBD1 (5 bases). The CDR3 has 17 amino acids. V gave up 0 bases and J gave up 4 bases, with 20 bases separating them. Germline assignment: CDR1 GTSNPN and CDR2 SVGIG (reference sequence). CDR3 residues: CAWSVQGQPFPSDTQYF. The CDR3 nucleotides read TGTGCCTGGAGTGTTCAGGGCCAGCCTTTTCCGTCAGATACGCAGTATTTT. Looking up the rest from reference TRBV30 and TRBJ2-3 gives the full variable domain: SQTIHQWPATLVQPVGSPLSLECTVEGTSNPNLYWYRQAAGRGLQLLFYSVGIGQISSEVPQNLSASRPQDRQFILSSKKLLLSDSGFYLCAWSVQGQPFPSDTQYFGPGTRLTVL.

This clone appeared a single time. The chain links TRBV6-6 to TRBJ1-2, with TRBD1 matching 10 bases. Looked up from germline, CDR1 is MNHNY and CDR2 is SVGAGI (reference sequence). Trimming removed 6 bases from V and 8 bases from J; junction bases left unmatched: 6. The CDR3 extends over 13 amino acids. The CDR3 DNA is TGTGCCAGCAGCAGACAGGGGGCTGGAGGCTACACCTTC. This gives the protein CASSRQGAGGYTF.

Only a few counts were recorded for this clone. J is TRBJ2-3 and V is TRBV19; maybe TRBD1 (5 bases). Trimming left V 8 bases short and J 1 base short, with 10 bases between. From germline, CDR1 is LNHDA and CDR2 SQIVND (reference sequence). The CDR3 has 13 amino acids. The DNA for the CDR3 is TGTGCCAGTGGTGAACAGGGCACAGATACGCAGTATTTT. Protein sequence: CASGEQGTDTQYF.

This clone was seen only a few times. J is TRBJ2-2 and V is TRBV28; 12 bases agree with TRBD2. Germline V gives CDR1 MDHEN, CDR2 SYDVKM. V lost 5 bases and J lost 5; bases outside the gene matches: 6. The CDR3 contains 16 residues. The CDR3 DNA sequence: TGTGCCAGCAGTCTCCTAGCGGGAGGGCAGACCGGGGAGCTGTTTTTT. Protein: CASSLLAGGQTGELFF.

This chain connects TRBV5-1 to TRBJ2-6, with 7 bases lining up with TRBD1. V lost 2 bases and J lost 4; bases outside the gene matches: 12. CDR3 length: 18 amino acids. Germline lookup yields CDR1 SGHRS and CDR2 YFSETQ. The CDR3, as DNA: TGCGCCAGCAGCTTTAGAGGACAGGCCCTGGCCGGGGCCAACGTCCTGACTTTC. It encodes CASSFRGQALAGANVLTF.

This clone was counted a few times. This chain connects TRBV18 to TRBJ2-2; D may be TRBD1 (6 bases). CDR3 length: 15 residues. The germline V gene encodes CDR1 KGHSH and CDR2 LQKENI. V dropped 6 bases and J dropped 5 bases, with 16 bases sitting between them. The CDR3 DNA reads as TGTGCCAGCTCTCAAACCGGACAGAGAACCGGGGAGCTGTTTTTT. Translating gives CASSQTGQRTGELFF.

This rearrangement joins TRBV19 to TRBJ2-7; 7 bases match TRBD2. Trimming took 4 bases from V and 1 from J; bases not matched to a gene: 4. Germline V gives CDR1 LNHDA, CDR2 SQIVND (reference sequence). This CDR3 is built from 14 residues. This CDR3 reads CASSKGRESYEQYF. CDR3 bases: TGTGCCAGTAGTAAGGGGCGGGAGTCCTACGAGCAGTACTTC.

The V call is TRBV5-1, the J call TRBJ2-7; the D gene is possibly TRBD2 (6 bases). Germline V lookup: CDR1 SGHRS, CDR2 YFSETQ. The V gene lost 0 bases and the J gene lost 1 base, with 11 bases spanning the gap. This CDR3 comprises 15 residues. The CDR3 DNA follows: TGCGCCAGCAGCTTGGTCGGGGACTCTTCCTACGAGCAGTACTTC. The encoded protein is CASSLVGDSSYEQYF.

The table lists this clone with a count of one. The chain couples TRBV7-2 to TRBJ1-2; D uncertain. The CDR3 runs 17 residues. CDR1 is SGHTA, CDR2 FQGNSA, per germline. The germline V and J ends were trimmed by 1 base and 0 bases, with 15 bases remaining between them. DNA for the CDR3: TGTGCCAGCAGCTTAGTTCCAGTCTTAAACACTAACTATGGCTACACCTTC. Its translation is CASSLVPVLNTNYGYTF.

The rearrangement links TRBV7-2 to TRBJ1-3, with 8 positions matching TRBD1. The V gene's germline CDR1 is SGHTA and CDR2 FQGNSA. The CDR3 spans 17 residues. With 0 bases clipped from V and 4 bases from J, the junction kept 8 bases outside the gene matches. The CDR3 DNA reads as TGTGCCAGCAGCTTAGCCTCGGACAGGGCAAGGGGAAACACCATATATTTT. Its protein product is CASSLASDRARGNTIYF.

The V and J genes are TRBV11-2 and TRBJ2-5; a weak D match, TRBD1 (6 bases). Trimming stripped 3 bases from V and 3 bases from J, with 11 bases between. The CDR3 spans 14 residues. CDR1 and CDR2 from the germline V gene are SGHAT and FQNNGV. Written as DNA, the CDR3 is TGTGCCAGCAGCTTGTGGGGGCGCGAAGAGACCCAGTACTTC. This sequence encodes CASSLWGREETQYF.

There are a few counts of this clone. The chain employs TRBV30 and TRBJ2-7; no clear D gene. V was trimmed by 1 base and J by 1 base, leaving 8 bases between them. The CDR3 has 13 amino acids. Germline V gene lookup returns CDR1 GTSNPN and CDR2 SVGIG (reference sequence). CDR3 residues: CAWSGWASYEQYF. CDR3 sequence (DNA): TGTGCCTGGAGTGGGTGGGCTTCCTACGAGCAGTACTTC. Looking up the rest from reference TRBV30 and TRBJ2-7 gives the full variable domain: SQTIHQWPATLVQPVGSPLSLECTVEGTSNPNLYWYRQAAGRGLQLLFYSVGIGQISSEVPQNLSASRPQDRQFILSSKKLLLSDSGFYLCAWSGWASYEQYFGPGTRLTVT.

The chain links TRBV5-6 to TRBJ2-1; 11 bases agree with TRBD2. This CDR3 is built from 14 residues. The trim removed 3 bases at V and 7 bases at J, leaving 3 bases unmatched. Germline CDR1 and CDR2: SGHDT and YYEEEE. Written as DNA, the CDR3 is TGTGCCAGCAGCTGGACTAGCGGGTGGAATGAGCAGTTCTTC. Its translation is CASSWTSGWNEQFF.

J is TRBJ2-1 and V is TRBV4-3; the match to TRBD2 covers 7 bases. After removal of 5 bases from V and 11 bases from J, the junction contained 15 bases not matched to a gene. The V gene's germline CDR1 is LGHNA and CDR2 YSLEER. The CDR3 spans 15 residues. In DNA form, the CDR3 reads TGCGCCAGCAGCTCTGGACTAGGGGCTACAATGAAGCAGTTCTTC. This encodes CASSSGLGATMKQFF.

The chain carries TRBV2 and TRBJ1-6, with D hard to call. CDR3 length: 16 amino acids. The V end lost 6 bases, the J end lost 5 bases, and 17 bases lay between the germline ends. Per germline, CDR1 SNHLY and CDR2 FYNNEI. CDR3 protein: CASSPRARVNNSPLHF. CDR3 nucleotide sequence: TGTGCCAGCAGCCCTCGAGCGAGGGTAAATAATTCACCCCTCCACTTT.

This clone was seen only a few times. V gene TRBV6-1 combines with J gene TRBJ2-2, with a weak D call TRBD2 (6 bases). Trimming shortened V by 6 bases and J by 9 bases, and 20 bases separated the two germline ends. The CDR3 is 15 residues long. CDR1 and CDR2 from the germline V gene are MNHNS and SASEGT. The CDR3 DNA is TGTGCCAGCAGGCCCGGGACTTCCCCCTTGAGGGAGCTGTTTTTT. Translation: CASRPGTSPLRELFF.

The chain links TRBV4-2 to TRBJ1-1; D is uncertain. Germline CDR1 LGHNA, CDR2 YNFKEQ. The V and J ends lost 1 base and 2 bases respectively, with 8 bases between them. This CDR3 has 14 residues. CDR3: CASSQGLSNTEAFF. The CDR3 DNA is TGTGCCAGCAGCCAAGGTCTCTCCAACACTGAAGCTTTCTTT.

The CDR3 DNA sequence: TGTGCCAGCGGGGGGGGACAGGGGGCGCACTCTAATTCACCCCTCCACTTT. This sequence encodes CASGGGQGAHSNSPLHF. The chain joins TRBV21-1 to TRBJ1-6; the table's D call, TRBD1, was not checked against the DNA. TRBV21-1 is a pseudogene segment. This CDR3 comprises 17 residues.